A selection of T cell receptor beta chains follows, all from one sample in a study of cytotoxic CD8 clonotypes in ibrutinib-treated CLL. Libraries were prepared by immunoSEQ multiplex PCR; TCRdb keeps only in-frame clonotypes and omits some of them. This sample has about 140,000 clones, with under 95% found just once. Sequencing was performed on PBMCs, taken after 12 months of ibrutinib treatment. The receptors come from a human donor with chronic lymphocytic leukemia. The CDR3 runs from the conserved cysteine through the conserved F or W. The D gene is left open where the match is weak. Clone size is shown for a subset of rows, as once, few, many or a class of expanded clone.

D gene,V gene,clone size,J gene,CDR3 DNA,CDR3 protein
-,TRBV7-6,-,TRBJ1-1,TGTGCCAGCAGCTTAGGAGGATCCTCCGGCACTGAAGCTTTCTTT,CASSLGGSSGTEAFF
TRBD2,TRBV18,-,TRBJ2-3,TGTGCCAGCTCACCGCCAGCTAGCGGGAGGGCCGAAGATACGCAGTATTTT,CASSPPASGRAEDTQYF
-,TRBV10-3,once,TRBJ2-3,TGTGCCATCAGTCCTACAGGGCTAGCAGATACGCAGTATTTT,CAISPTGLADTQYF
-,TRBV18,-,TRBJ1-1,TGTGCCAGCCAATCAAAGGACGGGAACACTGAAGCTTTCTTT,CASQSKDGNTEAFF
TRBD2,TRBV27,-,TRBJ2-1,TGTGCCAGCAGTACATACCTTAGCGGGAGCTCCTACAATGAGCAGTTCTTC,CASSTYLSGSSYNEQFF
TRBD2,TRBV2,-,TRBJ2-7,TGTGCCAGCAGTAAACTAGCGGGAGGGCCCTACGAGCAGTACTTC,CASSKLAGGPYEQYF
-,TRBV19,-,TRBJ2-7,TGTGCCAGTAGTATAAGTCACATCACTCTAGACTACGAGCAGTACTTC,CASSISHITLDYEQYF
-,TRBV6-6,-,TRBJ1-5,TGTGCCAGCATCCCGGACAGCCGCAATCAGCCCCAGCATTTT,CASIPDSRNQPQHF
-,TRBV15,-,TRBJ2-1,TGTGCCACCAGCAGCCCTGGGACTGGTGAGCAGTTCTTC,CATSSPGTGEQFF
-,TRBV28,-,TRBJ1-3,TGTGCCAGCAGCACCCCTGCGGCCGGAGGGGACACCATATATTTT,CASSTPAAGGDTIYF
-,TRBV5-8,-,TRBJ1-5,TGTGCCAGCAGCTTGGCCCTGGGCAGGGAGGATCAGCCCCAGCATTTT,CASSLALGREDQPQHF
-,TRBV5-1,-,TRBJ2-3,TGCGCCAGCAGCGCATCTAGCGGCACAGATACGCAGTATTTT,CASSASSGTDTQYF
-,TRBV13,-,TRBJ1-2,TGTGCCAGCAGCTTAGGAGGGACCGGCTACACCTTC,CASSLGGTGYTF
TRBD1,TRBV28,-,TRBJ2-5,TGTGCCAGCAGACAGGGGCGCCTTGGAGGAGAGACCCAGTACTTC,CASRQGRLGGETQYF
-,TRBV7-3,-,TRBJ2-1,TGTGCCAGCAGCTTAAGTGGGGGGCCGAACTACAATGAGCAGTTCTTC,CASSLSGGPNYNEQFF
-,TRBV14,once,TRBJ2-7,TGTGCCAGCAGCCAAGACTTGACTGCCCTCTCCTACGAGCAGTACTTC,CASSQDLTALSYEQYF
-,TRBV5-1,-,TRBJ2-7,TGCGCCAGCAGCTTGGAGGGACCCCCTGCCGAGCAGTACTTC,CASSLEGPPAEQYF
TRBD2,TRBV6-1,-,TRBJ2-2,TGTGCCAGCAGAGAAGACCGGACTAGCGGGATGGGGGAGCTGTTTTTT,CASREDRTSGMGELFF
-,TRBV6-5,-,TRBJ2-7,TGTGCCAGCAGTTACTCGATCTTCTCGCGGGACTACGAGCAGTACTTC,CASSYSIFSRDYEQYF
-,TRBV21-1,-,TRBJ2-7,TGTGCCAGCGTCCTGACAGGGGGCGGGATCGTCGAGCAGTACTTC,CASVLTGGGIVEQYF
TRBD1,TRBV7-9,-,TRBJ1-2,TGTGCCAGCAGCCCACCTACCGGGACAGCTTATGGCTACACCTTC,CASSPPTGTAYGYTF
-,TRBV28,-,TRBJ1-3,TGTGCCAGCAGTTTACCGGGCCTAGACTCTGGAAACACCATATATTTT,CASSLPGLDSGNTIYF
-,TRBV6-6,-,TRBJ2-7,TGTGCCAGCAGTTACAAGGAGGGGGCGGCCTACGAGCAGTACTTC,CASSYKEGAAYEQYF
-,TRBV6-5,-,TRBJ2-5,TGTGCCAGCAGTTACCTCCCCAACAAGCGCGGTGAGACCCAGTACTTC,CASSYLPNKRGETQYF
TRBD1,TRBV5-1,-,TRBJ2-7,TGCGCCAGCAGCTCTGGCGGGACAGGGGATCATTTTTCCTACGAGCAGTACTTC,CASSSGGTGDHFSYEQYF
-,TRBV9,-,TRBJ1-2,TGTGCCAGCAGCCGGACAGTGGCGCAGGATGGCTACACCTTC,CASSRTVAQDGYTF
TRBD2,TRBV6-4,-,TRBJ2-3,TGTGCCAGCAGGGGTCCGGAGCGGGGGTGGTATTTT,CASRGPERGWYF
-,TRBV28,-,TRBJ1-5,TGTGCCAGCAGTTTTCGGACCCAATATAGCAATCAGCCCCAGCATTTT,CASSFRTQYSNQPQHF
TRBD2,TRBV7-8,-,TRBJ2-3,TGTGCCAGCAGCTATAGCGGGAGTGGGTCAGATACGCAGTATTTT,CASSYSGSGSDTQYF
-,TRBV7-3,-,TRBJ1-1,TGTGCCAGCAGCTTAATGCCCCAGACGGGCACTGAAGCTTTCTTT,CASSLMPQTGTEAFF
TRBD1,TRBV11-1,-,TRBJ1-5,TGTGCCAGCAGCCCCGGGACAGGGATCAATCAGCCCCAGCATTTT,CASSPGTGINQPQHF
-,TRBV5-1,-,TRBJ2-3,TGCGCCAGCAGCTTGGGACTCGACTTCGGGGCAGATACGCAGTATTTT,CASSLGLDFGADTQYF
-,TRBV2,-,TRBJ2-7,TGTGCCAGCAGCGCCCAGGGACTCGAGCAGTACTTC,CASSAQGLEQYF
-,TRBV4-3,-,TRBJ2-3,TGCGCCAGCAGCCAAGACGGGAAAAAGGCGGATACGCAGTATTTT,CASSQDGKKADTQYF
-,TRBV6-5,-,TRBJ1-2,TGTGCCAGCAGTTACTCTGGGAACTATGGCTACACCTTC,CASSYSGNYGYTF
TRBD2,TRBV10-3,-,TRBJ2-3,TGTGCCATCAGTGGGACTAGCGGGATTGGGGCAGATACGCAGTATTTT,CAISGTSGIGADTQYF
TRBD2,TRBV9,-,TRBJ2-3,TGTGCCAGCAGCCGGATAGCGGGAGTGACAGATACGCAGTATTTT,CASSRIAGVTDTQYF
TRBD2,TRBV6-5,-,TRBJ2-1,TGTGCCAGCAGTTACGTCGCGGGAGGCTCCTACAATGAGCAGTTCTTC,CASSYVAGGSYNEQFF
-,TRBV30,-,TRBJ2-1,TGTGCCTGGAGTTTTACGTTAGGACCCAAGGGCAGGGAGCAGTTCTTC,CAWSFTLGPKGREQFF
-,TRBV7-3,-,TRBJ2-1,TGTGCCAGCAGCTTAAATAGAGAAGTTAATGAGCAGTTCTTC,CASSLNREVNEQFF
-,TRBV15,-,TRBJ2-7,TGTGCCACCAGTCTCGAGAGCTCCTACGAGCAGTACTTC,CATSLESSYEQYF
TRBD1,TRBV6-1,once,TRBJ1-4,TGTGCCAGCAGTCTACAGGGGGCGCAAGAAAAACTGTTTTTT,CASSLQGAQEKLFF
-,TRBV5-5,-,TRBJ2-1,TGTGCCAGCAGCTCCCGGTTCTCTAGTATTGATGGCAATGAGCAGTTCTTC,CASSSRFSSIDGNEQFF
TRBD2,TRBV9,-,TRBJ2-3,TGTGCCAGCAGCTCCCCCCCTCTCCTAGCGGGTCCCCTCACAGATACGCAGTATTTT,CASSSPPLLAGPLTDTQYF
TRBD2,TRBV9,-,TRBJ2-2,TGTGCCAGCAGCGAACGGACTAGCACCGGGGAGCTGTTTTTT,CASSERTSTGELFF
-,TRBV4-1,-,TRBJ2-7,TGCGCCAGCAGCCAAGGAAGGCGACCCGGGGAGTCCTACGAGCAGTACTTC,CASSQGRRPGESYEQYF
-,TRBV6-6,-,TRBJ2-1,TGTGCCAGCAGTTACGACGGGGGAGGTCGAGAGCAGTTCTTC,CASSYDGGGREQFF
TRBD1,TRBV19,-,TRBJ2-3,TGTGCCAGTAGTATAGGCAAGGGCCGGGACAGGGGACAAGATACGCAGTATTTT,CASSIGKGRDRGQDTQYF
-,TRBV6-6,-,TRBJ2-1,TGTGCCAGCAGCACTTTAGAGGGTTCCTACAATGAGCAGTTCTTC,CASSTLEGSYNEQFF
-,TRBV6-6,-,TRBJ1-2,TGTGCCAGCAGTTCGGGAGGTCGGCCTGGCTACACCTTC,CASSSGGRPGYTF